This record covers a single T cell receptor beta chain. This clone was seen once. Which antigen it targets is not known. Per-base quality was not reported, and no clone a single base away is much larger than it. TCR CDR3 regions were amplified from genomic DNA by multiplex PCR using the deep immunoSEQ assay. Extracted genomic DNA from each cell subset was spread evenly across all wells of several immunoSEQ 96-well plates, with each plate serving as a replicate. For sorted subsets, roughly 200 ng genomic DNA, equal to tens of thousands of T cell genomes, was loaded into each replicate PCR. Purified libraries were measured with a Qubit 3.0 fluorometer, size-checked on a Bioanalyzer 2100, and measured again with the KAPA Library Quantification kit. Every immunoSEQ 96-well plate was sequenced on a separate single-read 150-cycle Illumina NextSeq 550 flow cell. Under the source paper's analysis protocol: Because the immunoSEQ output held only junctional sequences and lacked quality scores, the filtering could not match the filtering applied to full-length reads. Sequences were annotated with PyIR, a Python wrapper for IgBLAST v1.9, using IMGT germline references to assign V/J genes and CDR3. Reads with weak V/J assignments (E-value above 1e-6), missing CDR3, stop codons, out-of-frame junctions, or ambiguous translated residues were removed. V3J clonotypes were defined as sequences sharing an identical inferred V gene, J gene, and CDR3 amino acid sequence. Percentage overlap between repertoires was computed as shared unique clonotypes divided by the size of the smaller repertoire. RTK rarefaction, the Chao1 estimator, and Recon v2.1 estimates of unobserved clonotypes were used to assess repertoire richness. For all TCRbeta clonotypes obtained by the gDNA method from a few donors, generation probabilities were computed with OLGA. TCRdb holds this immuneACCESS table with in-frame rearrangements only. Some clones are missing; in checked studies, unresolved V genes explain under half, and the rest has no known cause. The V and J calls and the clone size are those of that table, but D and trimming were determined from the DNA. The sample table records around 1.9 million clones; under 95% of these occur just once. The ten largest clones capture around 1.7% of the sample.

For the CD8 naive samples, CD45RO-negative cells were positively selected for CCR7, yielding a CD45RA+CCR7+ population from which TemRA cells were excluded. The donors were healthy, HIV-negative adults with no recently reported acute infections or vaccinations. All donors were Caucasian adults living in Nashville, Tennessee, USA. Blood was collected by leukapheresis, and PBMCs were isolated by Ficoll-Histopaque density gradient centrifugation and then cryopreserved in liquid nitrogen vapor phase. Analytical flow cytometry was used to check the purity and quantity of every magnetically sorted T cell population. Each sorted fraction had its genomic DNA isolated and then quantified by UV absorbance on a Nanodrop 2000c. The V end loses 0 bases and the J end loses 6 bases, and a stretch of 12 bases separates them. Based on the germline V gene, the CDR1 and CDR2 sequences are SGHDN and FVKESK. The CDR3 spans 14 residues, from the cysteine through the phenylalanine. The DNA shown is the 42-base CDR3, in frame from base 1.

These data are taken from a study of shared clonotypes between healthy human individuals (dated by TCRdb to the early 2020s). For context, the study as a whole: A couple of women and a few men aged 18 to 49 years were included in the cohort. For each donor, CD4 naive and CD4 memory were each run on three plates, CD8 naive on two plates, and CD8 memory on one plate. To estimate repertoire size and how much clonotype sharing occurs between individuals, the study deeply sequenced the blood TCR repertoires of about five healthy adults. To increase sequencing depth and limit assay-specific biases, different laboratories used diverse techniques to prepare libraries and sequence TCR repertoires. Leukapheresis yielded between about 0.9 and 9 billion PBMCs per donor.

Points the paper makes about the study in general: Only blood was sampled, and tissue TCR repertoires likely differ from those in blood. Because the study included only a small number of donors, the genetic and exposure-history diversity represented was limited. Compared with non-shared clonotypes, the clonotypes found in all four sorted-subset donors had higher generation probabilities. Larger estimated clonotype richness was generally found for naive subsets than for memory subsets. Pairwise subsampling indicated that sequencing depth was expected to affect the degree of clonotype sharing among donors. Incomplete sequencing was indicated by rarefaction of sorted-subset datasets, despite the large sequencing depth. Sharing across a handful of donors was observed for roughly 5% of naive CD4, over 3% of naive CD8, 2% to 2.5% of memory CD4, and roughly 0.4% of memory CD8 clonotypes.

The sequence derives from a man aged 18-30 years in good health. Some clones in this sample may be carry-over from other donors' samples. The sequenced sample was naive CD8+ T cells from PBMCs. Reading the label with the study, this specimen's cell subset or site is: CD45RA+CCR7+. The receptor chain draws on TRBV14 and TRBJ2-7, with an unclear D gene assignment. The nucleotide sequence reads TGTGCCAGCAGCCAAGATAAGTTCGGGTCCGAGCAGTACTTC. Its coded protein is CASSQDKFGSEQYF.